Following are 5 T cell receptor beta chains from one sample sequenced in a study of cytomegalovirus exposure and HLA in healthy donors. The assay was immunoSEQ multiplex PCR, and TCRdb's table has in-frame clones only and misses some. The sample records tens of thousands of clones, 85% being singletons. What was sequenced was PBMCs. These receptors were collected from a man younger than 35 in good health and CMV-seropositive.

V usage is TRBV28 and J usage is TRBJ2-2; 8 nucleotides line up with TRBD2. Germline trimming cut 5 bases from V and 1 base from J; bases unmatched to any gene: 12. The CDR3 consists of 18 residues. Per the germline V gene, CDR1 is MDHEN and CDR2 is SYDVKM. The CDR3 DNA reads TGTGCCAGCAGTACGGTTCGGCTAGCGGGTTTGAACACCGGGGAGCTGTTTTTT. It yields the protein CASSTVRLAGLNTGELFF.

The chain couples TRBV7-3 to TRBJ2-2; D unclear. CDR3 length: 13 amino acids. The V and J ends lost 5 bases and 5 bases respectively, with 9 bases between them. Per the germline V gene, CDR1 is SGHTA and CDR2 is FQGTGA. The CDR3 sequence: CASSLTVTGELFF. The CDR3 region has the DNA TGTGCCAGCAGCCTTACAGTTACCGGGGAGCTGTTTTTT.

V gene TRBV9 combines with J gene TRBJ2-3, with 13 nucleotides matching TRBD2. V lost 3 bases to trimming and J lost 7 bases; unmatched junction nucleotides: 5. Per germline, CDR1 SGDLS and CDR2 YYNGEE. The CDR3 sequence is 15 residues long. The CDR3 DNA is TGTGCCAGCAGCGAGAGGACTAGCGGGAGAAATACGCAGTATTTT. Protein sequence: CASSERTSGRNTQYF.

The chain uses TRBV2 and TRBJ2-1, with TRBD2 identical over 8 bases. Germline assignment: CDR1 SNHLY and CDR2 FYNNEI. The CDR3 is made up of 16 amino acids. V was pared by 2 bases and J by 8 bases, with 11 bases of the junction left unmatched. Here the CDR3 DNA reads TGTGCCAGCAGTGAAACGGCGGGAGGATTTATTGATGAGCAGTTCTTC. Translated, it gives CASSETAGGFIDEQFF. Full variable domain (rest looked up from reference TRBV2 and TRBJ2-1): EPEVTQTPSHQVTQMGQEVILRCVPISNHLYFYWYRQILGQKVEFLVSFYNNEISEKSEIFDDQFSVERPDGSNFTLKIRSTKLEDSAMYFCASSETAGGFIDEQFFGPGTRLTVL.

This chain joins TRBV14 and TRBJ2-1; 9 bases line up with TRBD2. CDR1 and CDR2 (germline): SGHDN, FVKESK. The V segment lost 5 bases and the J segment 3 bases; nucleotides outside the gene matches: 8. The CDR3 is 16 amino acids. The CDR3 protein is CASSSRLAEYYNEQFF. DNA for the CDR3: TGTGCCAGCAGCTCCCGACTAGCGGAATACTACAATGAGCAGTTCTTC.